Listed below are T cell receptor beta chains from one sample, sequenced in a study of T cells in Graves' hyperthyroidism and ophthalmopathy. TCRdb used MiXCR to reprocess the multiplex PCR reads, holding one entry per CDR3 protein. The sample records more than 300,000 distinct CDR3 sequences, less than 20% being singletons. The sample consisted of blood. These receptor sequences come from a man in his late teens or twenties with Graves' ophthalmopathy. CDR3s include the opening cysteine and the closing phenylalanine or tryptophan. Each record gives: J gene, clone size, D gene, V gene, CDR3 protein, CDR3 DNA. D genes are given only for firm matches. The size entry is marked missing in some rows and otherwise reads once, few, many or a size class.

j_gene: TRBJ2-3; abundance: -; d_gene: TRBD2; v_gene: TRBV4-2; CDR3aa: CASSRGTSGGAGDTQYF; CDR3nt: TGTGCCAGCAGCCGGGGGACTAGCGGGGGGGCCGGTGATACGCAGTATTTT
j_gene: TRBJ1-2; abundance: -; d_gene: TRBD1; v_gene: TRBV12-3/TRBV12-4; CDR3aa: CASSWGPGQGGSGYTF; CDR3nt: TGTGCCAGCAGTTGGGGACCGGGACAGGGGGGCTCTGGCTACACCTTC
j_gene: TRBJ2-5; abundance: many; d_gene: TRBD1; v_gene: TRBV6-1; CDR3aa: CASSATMDRGETQYF; CDR3nt: TGTGCCAGCAGTGCAACCATGGACAGGGGAGAGACCCAGTACTTC
j_gene: TRBJ1-4; abundance: few; d_gene: TRBD1; v_gene: TRBV15; CDR3aa: CATSSQGQGPTNEKLFF; CDR3nt: TGTGCCACCAGCAGCCAGGGACAGGGCCCAACTAATGAAAAACTGTTTTTT
j_gene: TRBJ1-4; abundance: -; d_gene: -; v_gene: TRBV7-6; CDR3aa: CASSAEINEKLFF; CDR3nt: TGTGCCAGCAGTGCTGAGATTAATGAAAAACTGTTTTTT
j_gene: TRBJ1-3; abundance: -; d_gene: TRBD1; v_gene: TRBV27; CDR3aa: CASSLYGTGAGNTIYF; CDR3nt: TGTGCCAGCAGTTTATACGGGACAGGGGCCGGAAACACCATATATTTT
j_gene: TRBJ2-7; abundance: many; d_gene: -; v_gene: TRBV11-2; CDR3aa: CASSLSGPGGYYEQYF; CDR3nt: TGTGCCAGCAGCTTATCCGGTCCCGGGGGTTATTACGAGCAGTACTTC
j_gene: TRBJ2-3; abundance: -; d_gene: -; v_gene: TRBV2; CDR3aa: CASSVGGGAGDTQYF; CDR3nt: TGTGCCAGCAGTGTAGGGGGGGGGGCGGGAGATACGCAGTATTTT
j_gene: TRBJ1-4; abundance: many; d_gene: -; v_gene: TRBV2; CDR3aa: CASSVGIRGLLFF; CDR3nt: TGTGCCAGCAGTGTGGGGATCAGGGGCCTACTGTTTTTT
j_gene: TRBJ2-5; abundance: once; d_gene: -; v_gene: TRBV20-1; CDR3aa: CSASALGGGEIQYF; CDR3nt: TGCAGTGCTAGCGCCTTAGGGGGGGGAGAGATCCAGTACTTC
j_gene: TRBJ2-3; abundance: -; d_gene: TRBD1; v_gene: TRBV5-4; CDR3aa: CASSYRGEGSDTQYF; CDR3nt: TGTGCCAGCAGCTACAGGGGTGAGGGGTCAGATACGCAGTATTTT
j_gene: TRBJ1-5; abundance: many; d_gene: -; v_gene: TRBV27; CDR3aa: CASRVGAGSNQPQHF; CDR3nt: TGTGCCAGCAGAGTAGGGGCAGGTAGCAATCAGCCCCAGCATTTT
j_gene: TRBJ1-1; abundance: many; d_gene: -; v_gene: TRBV12-3/TRBV12-4; CDR3aa: CASSLRQQNTEAFF; CDR3nt: TGTGCCAGCAGTTTGCGACAGCAGAACACTGAAGCTTTCTTT
j_gene: TRBJ1-1; abundance: many; d_gene: -; v_gene: TRBV11-2; CDR3aa: CASSLGHLNTEAFF; CDR3nt: TGTGCCAGCAGCTTAGGACACCTGAACACTGAAGCTTTCTTT
j_gene: TRBJ2-3; abundance: -; d_gene: -; v_gene: TRBV9; CDR3aa: CASSVGLESSTDTQYF; CDR3nt: TGTGCCAGCAGCGTCGGACTGGAGTCTAGCACAGATACGCAGTATTTT
j_gene: TRBJ1-2; abundance: many; d_gene: -; v_gene: TRBV5-1; CDR3aa: CASSLVGTASNGYTF; CDR3nt: TGCGCCAGCAGCTTGGTAGGGACCGCATCGAATGGCTACACCTTC
j_gene: TRBJ2-2; abundance: -; d_gene: TRBD2; v_gene: TRBV28; CDR3aa: CASSLAHGGAHGELFF; CDR3nt: TGTGCCAGCAGTTTAGCCCACGGGGGGGCCCACGGGGAGCTGTTTTTT
j_gene: TRBJ2-5; abundance: few; d_gene: -; v_gene: TRBV18; CDR3aa: CASSPQLDQETQYF; CDR3nt: TGTGCCAGCTCACCTCAACTGGATCAAGAGACCCAGTACTTC
j_gene: TRBJ2-6; abundance: few; d_gene: -; v_gene: TRBV5-1; CDR3aa: CASSLDGVSGANVLTF; CDR3nt: TGCGCCAGCAGCTTGGACGGTGTCTCTGGGGCCAACGTCCTGACTTTC
j_gene: TRBJ2-5; abundance: many; d_gene: TRBD1; v_gene: TRBV5-6; CDR3aa: CASSMGQGPGETQYF; CDR3nt: TGTGCCAGCAGCATGGGACAGGGGCCGGGGGAGACCCAGTACTTC
j_gene: TRBJ1-5; abundance: few; d_gene: -; v_gene: TRBV27; CDR3aa: CASSLSGQINQPQHF; CDR3nt: TGTGCCAGCAGTTTAAGTGGACAGATTAATCAGCCCCAGCATTTT
j_gene: TRBJ1-5; abundance: -; d_gene: -; v_gene: TRBV7-9; CDR3aa: CASSLLGNSNQPQHF; CDR3nt: TGTGCCAGCAGTCTTCTAGGAAATAGCAATCAGCCCCAGCATTTT
j_gene: TRBJ2-5; abundance: few; d_gene: -; v_gene: TRBV4-1; CDR3aa: CASSQGGTVSETQYF; CDR3nt: TGCGCCAGCAGCCAAGGAGGTACGGTCTCAGAGACCCAGTACTTC
j_gene: TRBJ1-2; abundance: -; d_gene: TRBD1; v_gene: TRBV9; CDR3aa: CASRGQGALGGYTF; CDR3nt: TGTGCCAGCAGAGGCCAGGGGGCCCTTGGTGGCTACACCTTC
j_gene: TRBJ2-5; abundance: -; d_gene: TRBD2; v_gene: TRBV27; CDR3aa: CASTFSGGAVETQYF; CDR3nt: TGTGCCAGCACCTTCTCCGGGGGGGCCGTCGAGACCCAGTACTTC
j_gene: TRBJ2-7; abundance: many; d_gene: -; v_gene: TRBV6-2/TRBV6-3; CDR3aa: CASSTRAGTHEQYF; CDR3nt: TGTGCCAGCAGCACAAGAGCAGGGACCCACGAGCAGTACTTC
j_gene: TRBJ1-5; abundance: -; d_gene: -; v_gene: TRBV15; CDR3aa: CATSRDLAANQPQHF; CDR3nt: TGTGCCACCAGCAGAGATCTGGCAGCCAATCAGCCCCAGCATTTT
j_gene: TRBJ2-1; abundance: -; d_gene: TRBD2; v_gene: TRBV5-1; CDR3aa: CASSFHVAGGNEQFF; CDR3nt: TGCGCCAGCAGCTTTCATGTAGCGGGGGGCAATGAGCAGTTCTTC
j_gene: TRBJ1-6; abundance: -; d_gene: -; v_gene: TRBV6-1; CDR3aa: CASSRDTHNSPLHF; CDR3nt: TGTGCCAGCAGTCGGGACACCCATAATTCACCCCTCCACTTT
j_gene: TRBJ2-7; abundance: many; d_gene: TRBD1; v_gene: TRBV6-1; CDR3aa: CASSERDRVSYEQYF; CDR3nt: TGTGCCAGCAGTGAAAGGGACAGGGTATCCTACGAGCAGTACTTC
j_gene: TRBJ1-4; abundance: many; d_gene: -; v_gene: TRBV3-1; CDR3aa: CASSQGPLSNEKLFF; CDR3nt: TGTGCCAGCAGCCAAGGACCATTATCTAATGAAAAACTGTTTTTT
j_gene: TRBJ1-2; abundance: many; d_gene: TRBD1; v_gene: TRBV20-1; CDR3aa: CSASQGGGNYGYTF; CDR3nt: TGCAGTGCTAGTCAGGGGGGCGGCAACTATGGCTACACCTTC
j_gene: TRBJ2-1; abundance: few; d_gene: -; v_gene: TRBV9; CDR3aa: CASSPKSSYNEQFF; CDR3nt: TGTGCCAGCAGCCCAAAGAGCTCCTACAATGAGCAGTTCTTC
j_gene: TRBJ2-7; abundance: -; d_gene: TRBD1; v_gene: TRBV27; CDR3aa: CASSLLRTGRPYEQYF; CDR3nt: TGTGCCAGCAGTTTATTGCGGACAGGGAGGCCCTACGAGCAGTACTTC
j_gene: TRBJ2-3; abundance: few; d_gene: -; v_gene: TRBV5-1; CDR3aa: CASSAGSYTDTQYF; CDR3nt: TGCGCCAGCAGCGCCGGGTCATACACAGATACGCAGTATTTT
j_gene: TRBJ1-1; abundance: many; d_gene: -; v_gene: TRBV3-1; CDR3aa: CASSQARDYTEAFF; CDR3nt: TGTGCCAGCAGCCAAGCTAGGGACTACACTGAAGCTTTCTTT
j_gene: TRBJ1-1; abundance: few; d_gene: TRBD1; v_gene: TRBV4-1; CDR3aa: CASRSEGATEAFF; CDR3nt: TGCGCCAGCAGGTCTGAGGGGGCCACTGAAGCTTTCTTT